This is a list of T cell receptor beta chains from one sample in a study of CD8+CD57+ T cells in acquired aplastic anemia. TCRdb reprocessed the reads via MiXCR and lists one record per CDR3 protein. The sample has about 180,000 distinct CDR3 sequences, roughly 50% seen once. Sequenced sample: sorted CD4+, CD8+, or CD8+CD57+ T cells (not recorded which) from PBMCs. These TCRs come from a human donor with aplastic anemia. Each CDR3 is given with its conserved first and last residue. Each record gives: J gene, clone size, V gene, D gene, CDR3 length, CDR3 protein, CDR3 DNA. The D gene is left open where the match is weak. Clone size is stated in some rows and not others, as once, few, many or a class when expanded.

>TRBJ2-7|.|TRBV20-1|TRBD1|14
CSARPGQGGLEQYF
TGCAGTGCCAGGCCGGGACAGGGAGGCCTCGAGCAGTACTTC
>TRBJ1-1|many|TRBV2|.|12
CASTERGTEAFF
TGTGCCAGCACCGAGAGGGGGACTGAAGCTTTCTTT
>TRBJ1-5|many|TRBV19|.|15
CASSIGRQRNQPQHF
TGTGCCAGTAGTATAGGACGACAGCGCAATCAGCCCCAGCATTTT
>TRBJ2-7|few|TRBV20-1|TRBD1|15
CSASDGTGRIYEQYF
TGCAGTGCTAGCGACGGGACAGGCAGGATCTACGAGCAGTACTTC
>TRBJ1-6|.|TRBV28|TRBD1|17
CASSLFNPGQFNSPLHF
TGTGCCAGCAGTTTGTTTAACCCGGGACAGTTTAATTCACCCCTCCACTTT
>TRBJ1-4|few|TRBV30|TRBD1|13
CAWATGLREKLFF
TGTGCCTGGGCGACAGGGCTTCGAGAAAAACTGTTTTTT
>TRBJ1-4|once|TRBV2|TRBD1|13
CASQTGPYEKLFF
TGTGCCAGCCAGACAGGGCCCTATGAAAAACTGTTTTTT
>TRBJ1-1|many|TRBV7-9|.|15
CASSHRGGWDTEAFF
TGTGCCAGCAGCCATAGGGGGGGATGGGACACTGAAGCTTTCTTT
>TRBJ1-5|many|TRBV20-1|TRBD1|13
CSAGRTGDQPQHF
TGCAGTGCTGGCCGGACAGGGGATCAGCCCCAGCATTTT
>TRBJ1-1|.|TRBV19|.|14
CASSIPRVLTEAFF
TGTGCCAGTAGTATCCCGCGGGTATTGACTGAAGCTTTCTTT
>TRBJ1-2|many|TRBV29-1|TRBD1|12
CSLTGNDYGYTF
TGCAGCTTGACAGGGAACGACTATGGCTACACCTTC
>TRBJ1-1|.|TRBV10-2|TRBD1|14
CATREQGEVTEAFF
TGCGCCACCAGGGAACAGGGGGAGGTCACTGAAGCTTTCTTT
>TRBJ1-4|many|TRBV29-1|.|11
CSVFRNEKLFF
TGCAGCGTTTTTCGTAATGAAAAACTGTTTTTT
>TRBJ2-3|many|TRBV14|.|14
CASSQAGVTDTQYF
TGTGCCAGCAGCCAAGCAGGGGTCACAGATACGCAGTATTTT
>TRBJ2-3|.|TRBV6-1|.|14
CAGSANTGTDTQYF
TGTGCCGGCAGTGCAAACACCGGCACAGATACGCAGTATTTT
>TRBJ2-4|.|TRBV4-1|.|17
CASSQDSSRTYKNIQYF
TGCGCCAGCAGCCAAGATTCAAGCCGGACATACAAAAACATTCAGTACTTC
>TRBJ2-2|.|TRBV5-1|.|16
CASTPDLKMDTGELFF
TGCGCCAGCACCCCGGACCTGAAGATGGACACCGGGGAGCTGTTTTTT